The 12 T cell receptor beta chains below were found in one sample sequenced in a study of CD4 T cells in relation to SARS-CoV-2 and coronaviruses. Before the COVID-19 pandemic, during about 2011-2018, CD4+ T cells were taken from unexposed donors. Sequencing used immunoSEQ multiplex PCR; TCRdb keeps in-frame clones, though not all of them. Here the sample spans some 69,000 clones, approximately 94% being singletons. The sequenced material came from naive CD4+ T cells from PBMCs. The subset here: naive CD4+ T cells isolated by negative enrichment. All receptors come from a human donor in good health.

This clone showed up just once. J is TRBJ2-5 and V is TRBV7-9, with D hard to call. The germline gives CDR1 SEHNR, CDR2 FQNEAQ (reference sequence). V was clipped by 5 bases and J by 4 bases, with 14 bases between them. The CDR3 has 14 amino acids. Here the CDR3 reads CASSPGATGETQYF. The CDR3 DNA sequence: TGTGCCAGCAGCCCGGGCGCCACCGGAGAGACCCAGTACTTC.

The rearrangement links TRBV6-5 to TRBJ1-1; the match to TRBD1 covers 9 bases. This CDR3 region has 15 residues. CDR1 is MNHEY and CDR2 is SVGAGI in the germline V gene. Trimming at V came to 6 bases and at J to 1 base, leaving 6 bases not matched to a gene. CDR3 bases: TGTGCCAGCAGATCTCCGGGACAGGGGAACACTGAAGCTTTCTTT. Encoded protein: CASRSPGQGNTEAFF.

This chain joins TRBV24-1 and TRBJ2-1; the match to TRBD2 covers 8 bases. This CDR3 is built from 16 residues. The trim removed 5 bases at V and 2 bases at J, leaving 7 bases unmatched. Germline assignment: CDR1 KGHDR and CDR2 SFDVKD. DNA for the CDR3: TGTGCCACCAGTGGAGGAGGACTAGCAACCTACAATGAGCAGTTCTTC. Translation: CATSGGGLATYNEQFF.

The gene calls are TRBV7-3 and TRBJ2-2; TRBD2 matches at 14 bases. Germline V gives CDR1 SGHTA, CDR2 FQGTGA. The CDR3 has 17 residues. Trimming removed 5 bases from V and 6 bases from J; junction bases left unmatched: 8. The CDR3 DNA follows: TGTGCCAGCAGCCAAGGGACTAGCGGGAGTCGGGCCGGGGAGCTGTTTTTT. It translates to CASSQGTSGSRAGELFF.

The V call is TRBV5-1, the J call TRBJ2-7, with 9 nucleotides matching TRBD1. The germline V gene has CDR1 SGHRS and CDR2 YFSETQ. The CDR3 is 16 amino acids. V gave up 0 bases and J gave up 1 base; unmatched junction bases: 5. This CDR3 is CASSLDRGLGSYEQYF. CDR3 DNA: TGCGCCAGCAGCTTGGACAGGGGGCTAGGGTCCTACGAGCAGTACTTC.

This chain links TRBV2 with TRBJ1-2; possible D gene TRBD1, 5 bases. The germline V gene has CDR1 SNHLY and CDR2 FYNNEI. The CDR3 has 15 amino acids. Trimming took off 5 bases at V and 0 bases at J, with 13 bases between the two ends. The CDR3 bases are TGTGCCAGCAGTAGCCGGGGGGGTACTAACTATGGCTACACCTTC. Amino acid sequence: CASSSRGGTNYGYTF. The variable domain in full, with the rest retrieved from reference TRBV2 and TRBJ1-2, is EPEVTQTPSHQVTQMGQEVILRCVPISNHLYFYWYRQILGQKVEFLVSFYNNEISEKSEIFDDQFSVERPDGSNFTLKIRSTKLEDSAMYFCASSSRGGTNYGYTFGSGTRLTVV.

The chain is built from TRBV7-6 and TRBJ2-2; maybe TRBD1 (6 bases). This CDR3 has 16 amino acids. Germline loops: CDR1 SGHVS, CDR2 FNYEAQ. V lost 4 bases and J lost 0, with 12 bases in between. The CDR3 protein is CASSSTGTTNTGELFF. CDR3 in DNA: TGTGCCAGCAGCTCGACCGGGACAACGAACACCGGGGAGCTGTTTTTT.

The rearrangement joins TRBV28 to TRBJ1-5; 9 bases agree with TRBD1. Germline V gene lookup returns CDR1 MDHEN and CDR2 SYDVKM. This CDR3 contains 15 residues. Germline trimming cut 3 bases from V and 4 bases from J; bases unmatched to any gene: 4. This CDR3 reads CASSFVGQGNQPQHF. CDR3 nucleotides: TGTGCCAGCAGTTTTGTTGGACAGGGGAATCAGCCCCAGCATTTT.

The CDR3 sequence is CASSLPGGEGYGYTF. CDR3 nucleotides: TGCGCCAGCAGCCTACCGGGCGGGGAGGGGTATGGCTACACCTTC. The genes are TRBV5-1 and TRBJ1-2; tentative D call: TRBD1 (5 bases). V was pared by 4 bases and J by 5 bases, with 18 bases between. Germline V gives CDR1 SGHRS, CDR2 YFSETQ. CDR3 length: 15 residues.

This rearrangement joins TRBV6-4 to TRBJ2-1; 8 bases line up with TRBD2. Germline V gene lookup returns CDR1 MRHNA and CDR2 SNTAGT. The CDR3 extends over 16 amino acids. V was pared by 6 bases and J by 3 bases, with 10 bases of the junction left unmatched. CDR3 nucleotides: TGTGCCAGCAGCCCTGTAGGGACTAGGAACTACAATGAGCAGTTCTTC. This translates into CASSPVGTRNYNEQFF.

The chain is built from TRBV7-2 and TRBJ1-1; TRBD1 matches 7 bases. V shed 1 base and J 5 bases; nucleotides not matched to a gene: 7. This CDR3 spans 15 amino acids. Per the germline V gene, CDR1 is SGHTA and CDR2 is FQGNSA. The CDR3 loop reads CASSLGLTGRTEAFF. CDR3 sequence (DNA): TGTGCCAGCAGCTTAGGTTTGACAGGGAGGACTGAAGCTTTCTTT.

This chain uses TRBV5-1 with TRBJ2-7, with D unresolved. The germline V gene has CDR1 SGHRS and CDR2 YFSETQ. V shed 4 bases and J shed 6 bases, with 11 bases lying between them. The CDR3 extends over 12 amino acids. The CDR3: CASSPSDGEQYF. In DNA, the CDR3 is TGCGCCAGCAGCCCGTCGGACGGCGAGCAGTACTTC.